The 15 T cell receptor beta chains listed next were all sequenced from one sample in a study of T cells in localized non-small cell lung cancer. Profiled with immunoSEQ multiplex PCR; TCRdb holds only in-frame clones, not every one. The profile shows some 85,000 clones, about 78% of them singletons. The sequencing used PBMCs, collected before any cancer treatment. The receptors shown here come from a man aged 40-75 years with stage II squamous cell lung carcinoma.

The CDR3 loop reads CASSFKPTPSNQPQHF. CDR3 bases: TGTGCCAGCAGCTTCAAGCCGACACCTAGCAATCAGCCCCAGCATTTT. This chain uses TRBV2 with TRBJ1-5; D gene unclear. Germline CDR1 reads SNHLY; CDR2 reads FYNNEI. This CDR3 is built from 16 residues. V lost 6 bases, J lost 0 bases, and 15 bases lay in between.

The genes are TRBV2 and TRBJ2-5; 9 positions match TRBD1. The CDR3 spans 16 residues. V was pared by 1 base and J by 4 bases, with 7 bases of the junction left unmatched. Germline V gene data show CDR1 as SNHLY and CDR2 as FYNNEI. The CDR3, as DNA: TGTGCCAGCAGTGAAGGGGGACAGGGAGTAGGAGAGACCCAGTACTTC. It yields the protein CASSEGGQGVGETQYF. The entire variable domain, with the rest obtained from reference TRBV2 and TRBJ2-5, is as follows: EPEVTQTPSHQVTQMGQEVILRCVPISNHLYFYWYRQILGQKVEFLVSFYNNEISEKSEIFDDQFSVERPDGSNFTLKIRSTKLEDSAMYFCASSEGGQGVGETQYFGPGTRLLVL.

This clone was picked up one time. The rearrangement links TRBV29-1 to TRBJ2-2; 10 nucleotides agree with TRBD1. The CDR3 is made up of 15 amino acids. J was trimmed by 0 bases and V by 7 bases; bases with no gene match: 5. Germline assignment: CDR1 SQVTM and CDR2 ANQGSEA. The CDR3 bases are TGCAGCGGGGGACAGGGGACCGCGAACACCGGGGAGCTGTTTTTT. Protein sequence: CSGGQGTANTGELFF.

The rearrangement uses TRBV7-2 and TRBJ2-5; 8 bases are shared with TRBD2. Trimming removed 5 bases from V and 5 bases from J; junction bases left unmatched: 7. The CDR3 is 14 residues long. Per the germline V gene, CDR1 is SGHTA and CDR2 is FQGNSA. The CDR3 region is CASSRSGGGETQYF. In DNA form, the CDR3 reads TGTGCCAGCAGCCGGAGCGGGGGCGGGGAGACCCAGTACTTC.

DNA of the CDR3: TGTGCCAGCCGTGTGGGCGCGAACACCGGGGAGCTGTTTTTT. Translating gives CASRVGANTGELFF. The V call is TRBV27, the J call TRBJ2-2, with unresolved D. Germline CDR1 is MNHEY and CDR2 is SMNVEV (reference sequence). Trimming removed 8 bases at V and 0 bases at J, with 10 bases between. This CDR3 region has 14 residues.

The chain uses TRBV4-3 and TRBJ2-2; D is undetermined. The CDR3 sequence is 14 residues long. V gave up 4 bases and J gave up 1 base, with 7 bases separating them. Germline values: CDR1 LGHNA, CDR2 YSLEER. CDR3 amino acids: CASSLDGNTGELFF. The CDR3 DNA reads TGCGCCAGCAGCCTCGATGGGAACACCGGGGAGCTGTTTTTT.

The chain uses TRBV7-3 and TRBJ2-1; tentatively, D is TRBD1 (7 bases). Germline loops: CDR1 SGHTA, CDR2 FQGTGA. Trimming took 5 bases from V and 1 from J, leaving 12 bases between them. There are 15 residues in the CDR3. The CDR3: CASSPGDRSYNEQFF. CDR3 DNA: TGTGCCAGCAGCCCGGGGGACAGATCCTACAATGAGCAGTTCTTC.

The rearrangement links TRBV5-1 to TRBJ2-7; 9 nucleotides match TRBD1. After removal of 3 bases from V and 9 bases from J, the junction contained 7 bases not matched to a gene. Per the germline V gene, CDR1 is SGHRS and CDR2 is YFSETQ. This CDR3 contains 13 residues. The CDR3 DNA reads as TGCGCCAGCAGCTGGACAGGGGACAACCGGCAGTACTTC. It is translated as CASSWTGDNRQYF.

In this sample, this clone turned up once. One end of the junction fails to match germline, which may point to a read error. The CDR3 region has the DNA TGCGCCAGCAGCCGAGGGACAGGTGGAGACACCATATATTTT. This encodes CASSRGTGGDTIYF. This sequence joins TRBV4-3 and TRBJ1-3; 8 nucleotides align to TRBD1. Germline V CDR1 and CDR2: LGHNA, YSLEER. The CDR3 is made up of 14 amino acids.

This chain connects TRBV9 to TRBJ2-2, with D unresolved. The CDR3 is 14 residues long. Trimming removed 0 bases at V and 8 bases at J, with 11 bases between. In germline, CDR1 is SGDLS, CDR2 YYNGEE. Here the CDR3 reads CASSVDVSRGELFF. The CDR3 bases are TGTGCCAGCAGCGTAGATGTTAGCCGGGGGGAGCTGTTTTTT.

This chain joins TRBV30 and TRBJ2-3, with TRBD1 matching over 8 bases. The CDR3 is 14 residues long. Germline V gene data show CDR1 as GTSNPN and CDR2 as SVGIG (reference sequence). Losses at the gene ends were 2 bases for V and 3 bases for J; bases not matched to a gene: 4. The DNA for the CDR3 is TGTGCCTGGAGTCCAACAGGGGGGACAGATACGCAGTATTTT. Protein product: CAWSPTGGTDTQYF.

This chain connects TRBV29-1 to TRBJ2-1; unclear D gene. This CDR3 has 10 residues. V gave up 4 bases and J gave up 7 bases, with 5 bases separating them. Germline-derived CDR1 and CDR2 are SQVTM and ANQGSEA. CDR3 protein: CSVGPNEQFF. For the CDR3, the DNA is TGCAGCGTTGGACCAAATGAGCAGTTCTTC.

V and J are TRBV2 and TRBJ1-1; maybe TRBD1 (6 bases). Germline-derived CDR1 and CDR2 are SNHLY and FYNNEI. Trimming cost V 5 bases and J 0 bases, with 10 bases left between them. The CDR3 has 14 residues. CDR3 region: CASSWDTLNTEAFF. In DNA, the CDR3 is TGTGCCAGCAGTTGGGACACCTTGAACACTGAAGCTTTCTTT.

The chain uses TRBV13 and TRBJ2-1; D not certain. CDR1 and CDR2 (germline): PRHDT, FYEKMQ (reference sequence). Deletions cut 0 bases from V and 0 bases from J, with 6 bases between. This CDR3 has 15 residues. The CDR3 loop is CASSLGASSYNEQFF. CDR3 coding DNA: TGTGCCAGCAGCTTAGGGGCCAGCTCCTACAATGAGCAGTTCTTC.

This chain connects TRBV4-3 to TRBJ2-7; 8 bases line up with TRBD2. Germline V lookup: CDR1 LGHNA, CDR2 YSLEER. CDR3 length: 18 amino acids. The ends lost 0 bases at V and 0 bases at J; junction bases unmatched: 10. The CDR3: CASSQERASGGFSYEQYF. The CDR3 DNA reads TGCGCCAGCAGCCAAGAACGAGCAAGCGGGGGATTCTCCTACGAGCAGTACTTC.